Listed below are T cell receptor beta chains from one sample, sequenced in a study of human T cells and chemical hapten exposure. Each CDR3 protein is one row after TCRdb ran MiXCR on the RACE reads. The sample has 300,000 to 450,000 distinct CDR3 sequences, 4% to 6% seen once. The sequences come from whole blood, collected in connection with sensitization to the hapten diphenylcyclopropenone (DPC). These receptors came from a woman in her forties or fifties with alopecia areata. Some clones in this sample may be carry-over from other donors' samples. The CDR3 runs from the conserved cysteine through the conserved F or W. D genes are given only for firm matches. Clone size is given for some rows only: seen once, a few or many times, or a class if the clone is expanded.

J gene,D gene,clone size,V gene,CDR3 protein,CDR3 DNA
TRBJ1-4,TRBD1,many,TRBV2,CASTQDRGHEKLFF,TGTGCCAGCACCCAGGACAGGGGTCATGAAAAACTGTTTTTT
TRBJ2-1,TRBD1,many,TRBV4-1,CASTPGGNYNEQFF,TGCGCCAGCACCCCAGGGGGCAACTACAATGAGCAGTTCTTC
TRBJ2-3,-,few,TRBV2,CASSVNMEDTQYF,TGTGCCAGCAGTGTGAACATGGAAGATACGCAGTATTTT
TRBJ2-1,TRBD1,few,TRBV2,CASRGQNEQFF,TGTGCCAGCAGGGGACAGAATGAGCAGTTCTTC
TRBJ1-2,-,-,TRBV11-2,CASSLLGAHYTF,TGTGCCAGCAGCTTACTGGGGGCACACTACACCTTC
TRBJ2-3,-,few,TRBV7-2,CASSLRLSTDTQYF,TGTGCCAGCAGCTTACGGCTGAGCACAGATACGCAGTATTTT
TRBJ2-7,TRBD2,few,TRBV13,CASSFASGNNEQYF,TGTGCCAGCAGCTTCGCTAGCGGGAACAACGAGCAGTACTTC
TRBJ1-1,-,few,TRBV12-3/TRBV12-4,CASSKVPQEAFF,TGTGCCAGCAGTAAAGTTCCACAAGAAGCTTTCTTT
TRBJ1-5,-,many,TRBV20-1,CSAREGASNQPQHF,TGCAGTGCTAGAGAGGGGGCGAGCAATCAGCCCCAGCATTTT
TRBJ1-5,-,few,TRBV27,CASSYPAGPQHF,TGTGCCAGCAGTTACCCGGCGGGGCCCCAGCATTTT
TRBJ2-3,-,-,TRBV7-2,CASVRESDTQYF,TGTGCCAGCGTCAGGGAATCAGATACGCAGTATTTT
TRBJ2-3,-,few,TRBV12-5,CASGSTRAAGANTDTQYF,TGTGCTAGTGGTTCAACTCGGGCAGCAGGAGCCAACACAGATACGCAGTATTTT
TRBJ1-3,-,-,TRBV28,CASSYGAVNTIYF,TGTGCCAGCAGTTACGGGGCTGTAAACACCATATATTTT
TRBJ2-2,-,few,TRBV12-3/TRBV12-4,CASSYPPLNTGELFF,TGTGCCAGCAGTTATCCCCCCCTGAACACCGGGGAGCTGTTTTTT
TRBJ2-7,TRBD1,-,TRBV27,CASTVSPGQGAREQYF,TGTGCCAGCACCGTATCCCCGGGACAGGGGGCTCGTGAGCAGTACTTC
TRBJ2-1,-,many,TRBV15,CATSNRPSVNEQFF,TGTGCCACCAGCAACAGACCCAGCGTCAATGAGCAGTTCTTC
TRBJ2-3,TRBD2,many,TRBV6-1,CASSPLAGGRDTQYF,TGTGCCAGCAGTCCTCTAGCGGGGGGGAGAGATACGCAGTATTTT
TRBJ2-7,-,-,TRBV3-1,CASSQVGAGGEQYF,TGTGCCAGCAGCCAAGTCGGGGCCGGGGGCGAGCAGTACTTC
TRBJ1-5,TRBD1,many,TRBV4-1,CASSQDPDAQGSSNQPQHF,TGCGCCAGCAGCCAAGATCCCGACGCACAGGGGTCTTCTAATCAGCCCCAGCATTTT
TRBJ1-2,-,-,TRBV5-1,CASSFKTGGSIYGYTF,TGCGCCAGCAGCTTTAAGACAGGTGGTTCCATCTATGGCTACACCTTC
TRBJ2-5,TRBD2,many,TRBV6-5,CASSYSPAGGGIETQYF,TGTGCCAGCAGTTACTCCCCAGCGGGAGGGGGGATCGAGACCCAGTACTTC
TRBJ2-1,-,many,TRBV7-2,CASSPLRGLSSYNEQFF,TGTGCCAGCAGCCCCCTGCGGGGGCTGAGCTCCTACAATGAGCAGTTCTTC
TRBJ1-1,TRBD1,-,TRBV9,CASSAPTGASHTEAFF,TGTGCCAGCAGCGCCCCGACAGGGGCGAGTCACACTGAAGCTTTCTTT
TRBJ2-3,-,many,TRBV6-5,CASSYSSPRADTQYF,TGTGCCAGCAGTTACTCTTCCCCCAGGGCAGATACGCAGTATTTT
TRBJ2-1,-,many,TRBV6-1,CASSEGFGDQFF,TGTGCCAGCAGTGAAGGGTTCGGGGACCAGTTCTTC
TRBJ2-3,TRBD2,few,TRBV19,CASSPERGGSDTQYF,TGTGCCAGTAGTCCGGAGCGGGGGGGCTCAGATACGCAGTATTTT
TRBJ2-3,TRBD1,many,TRBV7-9,CASSLGQGAWRTDTQYF,TGTGCCAGCAGCTTAGGACAGGGGGCTTGGCGCACAGATACGCAGTATTTT
TRBJ2-7,TRBD2,many,TRBV6-2/TRBV6-3,CASSPGLAGVDEQYF,TGTGCCAGCAGTCCGGGACTAGCGGGAGTCGACGAGCAGTACTTC
TRBJ1-2,-,many,TRBV4-1,CASSQNYGYTF,TGTGCCAGCAGCCAGAACTATGGCTACACCTTC
TRBJ2-6,-,few,TRBV4-1,CASSQETRPGANVLTF,TGCGCCAGCAGCCAAGAGACACGTCCTGGGGCCAACGTCCTGACTTTC
TRBJ2-1,-,many,TRBV24-1,CATSEKGYNEQFF,TGTGCCACCAGCGAGAAAGGATACAATGAGCAGTTCTTC
TRBJ2-7,TRBD2,many,TRBV28,CASSFLDSGIGDEQYF,TGTGCCAGCAGTTTCCTAGACAGCGGGATTGGCGACGAGCAGTACTTC
TRBJ2-5,TRBD1,many,TRBV30,CAWSGQGAGETQYF,TGTGCCTGGAGCGGACAGGGGGCGGGCGAGACCCAGTACTTC
TRBJ2-1,-,many,TRBV29-1,CSVDQGEEEIHEQFF,TGCAGCGTTGATCAGGGAGAAGAGGAGATCCATGAGCAGTTCTTC
TRBJ2-3,-,many,TRBV18,CASSPNSADTQYF,TGTGCCAGCTCACCCAACAGTGCAGATACGCAGTATTTT
TRBJ2-7,-,-,TRBV4-1,CASSQDLRGHNSYEQYF,TGCGCCAGCAGCCAAGATTTGCGGGGGCACAACTCCTACGAGCAGTACTTC
TRBJ2-7,-,many,TRBV6-6,CASSYPTTGFSYEQYF,TGTGCCAGCAGTTACCCTACTACAGGGTTCTCCTACGAGCAGTACTTC
TRBJ2-2,-,few,TRBV9,CASSRNSGELTGELFF,TGTGCCAGCAGCCGCAACAGCGGAGAGCTCACCGGGGAGCTGTTTTTT